These 19 T cell receptor beta chains originate from one sample sequenced in a study of cytomegalovirus exposure and HLA in healthy donors (dated 2017 in TCRdb). Libraries were constructed by the immunoSEQ multiplex PCR assay. TCRdb obtained this table from immuneACCESS and retained in-frame rearrangements with V and J assigned. These tables miss some clones; where compared with another copy, unresolved V genes account for less than half of the shortfall, and the remainder is unexplained. For this sample there are about 98,000 clones; about 90% appear just once. Around 6% of the sample lies in the top ten. The sample consisted of PBMCs. The receptor source for this set is a man aged 18 to 30 in good health and CMV-seropositive.

The V gene is TRBV11-2, the J gene TRBJ2-7; TRBD2 matches at 10 bases. Unmatched junction bases numbered 10, after V lost 3 bases and J lost 5 bases. In germline, CDR1 is SGHAT, CDR2 FQNNGV. The CDR3 runs 16 residues. The CDR3 DNA reads TGTGCCAGCAGCTTTGGTCCTAGCGGGAGAGGGGACGAGCAGTACTTC. It specifies CASSFGPSGRGDEQYF. Complete variable domain (other parts from reference TRBV11-2 and TRBJ2-7): EAGVAQSPRYKIIEKRQSVAFWCNPISGHATLYWYQQILGQGPKLLIQFQNNGVVDDSQLPKDRFSAERLKGVDSTLKIQPAKLEDSAVYLCASSFGPSGRGDEQYFGPGTRLTVT.

This sequence joins TRBV10-2 and TRBJ2-7; 8 bases map to TRBD1. The CDR3 sequence is 15 residues long. Germline values: CDR1 WSHSY, CDR2 SAAADI. V was pared by 4 bases and J by 6 bases, with 11 bases of the junction left unmatched. The CDR3 DNA sequence: TGCGCCAGCAGTGCCCGGCCCCTGACAGGGGCCGAGCAGTACTTC. This codes for CASSARPLTGAEQYF.

V is TRBV7-9 and J is TRBJ2-1, with TRBD2 identical over 7 bases. V lost 5 bases and J lost 8; bases outside the gene matches: 18. Germline V gene sequence: CDR1 SEHNR, CDR2 FQNEAQ (reference sequence). The CDR3 is 17 amino acids. CDR3 residues: CASSEKRLAPHIDEQFF. The CDR3, as DNA: TGTGCCAGCAGCGAAAAGAGACTAGCACCTCATATCGATGAGCAGTTCTTC.

V usage is TRBV5-1 and J usage is TRBJ1-1; weak D call: TRBD1 (6 bases). This CDR3 has 14 residues. Trimming pared 5 bases from V and 2 bases from J, leaving 13 bases between. The germline V gene has CDR1 SGHRS and CDR2 YFSETQ. CDR3 coding DNA: TGCGCCAGCAGAATCGGACAGAAAAACACTGAAGCTTTCTTT. Its translation is CASRIGQKNTEAFF.

The chain has TRBV9 and TRBJ2-5; a weak D match, TRBD2 (5 bases). Germline V gene data show CDR1 as SGDLS and CDR2 as YYNGEE. V was cut by 0 bases and J by 1 base, with 7 bases left in between. This CDR3 region has 14 residues. The CDR3 bases are TGTGCCAGCAGCGTAGCCGGGGTCCAAGAGACCCAGTACTTC. It encodes CASSVAGVQETQYF.

V usage is TRBV6-5 and J usage is TRBJ1-2; 7 positions match TRBD1. Trimming at V came to 6 bases and at J to 8 bases, leaving 12 bases not matched to a gene. CDR1 and CDR2 (germline): MNHEY, SVGAGI. The CDR3 covers 14 residues. CDR3 sequence reads: CASRSGQRLSGYTF. The CDR3 DNA sequence: TGTGCCAGCAGGTCGGGACAGCGCCTCTCCGGCTACACCTTC.

This clone was seen just once. The V call is TRBV7-9, the J call TRBJ2-4; possibly TRBD2 for D (5 bases). This CDR3 contains 15 residues. Germline-derived CDR1 and CDR2 are SEHNR and FQNEAQ (reference sequence). Trimming took 5 bases from V and 0 from J, leaving 11 bases between them. This chain's CDR3 is CASSPRTLAKNIQYF. The CDR3 DNA is TGTGCCAGCAGCCCCCGGACTCTAGCCAAAAACATTCAGTACTTC.

The chain has TRBV4-2 and TRBJ2-1; weak D call: TRBD2 (6 bases). The CDR3 extends over 16 amino acids. Germline V CDR1 and CDR2: LGHNA, YNFKEQ. V lost 1 base, J lost 0 bases, and 10 bases lay in between. As DNA, the CDR3 is TGTGCCAGCAGCCAAGGTCTAGCGTCCTCCTACAATGAGCAGTTCTTC. It specifies CASSQGLASSYNEQFF.

The chain couples TRBV28 to TRBJ2-1, with 11 bases aligning to TRBD2. This CDR3 comprises 19 residues. Looked up from germline, CDR1 is MDHEN and CDR2 is SYDVKM. With 2 bases clipped from V and 2 bases from J, the junction kept 11 bases outside the gene matches. CDR3 sequence reads: CASSLIVASGRSTYNEQFF. DNA of the CDR3: TGTGCCAGCAGTTTAATTGTGGCTAGCGGGAGGAGTACCTACAATGAGCAGTTCTTC. The variable domain in full, completed from reference TRBV28 and TRBJ2-1, reads DVKVTQSSRYLVKRTGEKVFLECVQDMDHENMFWYRQDPGLGLRLIYFSYDVKMKEKGDIPEGYSVSREKKERFSLILESASTNQTSMYLCASSLIVASGRSTYNEQFFGPGTRLTVL.

The chain carries TRBV4-3 and TRBJ2-1, with D maybe TRBD2 (6 bases). Germline V gene data show CDR1 as LGHNA and CDR2 as YSLEER. The CDR3 has 14 residues. Trimming cost V 4 bases and J 9 bases, with 16 bases left between them. The CDR3 bases are TGCGCCAGCAGCCCAGAGACGCGGGGTTTTGAGCAGTTCTTC. Its translation is CASSPETRGFEQFF.

This sequence joins TRBV7-2 and TRBJ2-2; 9 bases are shared with TRBD2. The J segment lost 8 bases and the V segment lost 3 bases, leaving 10 bases of the junction unmatched. The V gene's germline CDR1 is SGHTA and CDR2 FQGNSA. There are 16 residues in the CDR3. CDR3 DNA sequence: TGTGCCAGCAGCTTTGGTGTTAGCGGGGGACCGGGGGAGCTGTTTTTT. Its translation: CASSFGVSGGPGELFF. Full variable domain (remainder filled in from reference TRBV7-2 and TRBJ2-2): GAGVSQSPSNKVTEKGKDVELRCDPISGHTALYWYRQSLGQGLEFLIYFQGNSAPDKSGLPSDRFSAERTGGSVSTLTIQRTQQEDSAVYLCASSFGVSGGPGELFFGEGSRLTVL.

In this sample, this clone turned up many times. The rearrangement uses TRBV4-2 and TRBJ2-7; TRBD2 agrees at 10 bases. The CDR3 is 14 amino acids. CDR1 and CDR2 (germline): LGHNA, YNFKEQ. V shed 4 bases, J shed 5 bases, and the junction held 5 bases outside the gene matches. Here the CDR3 DNA reads TGTGCCAGCAGCCCGGGACTAGCGAACCACGAGCAGTACTTC. Amino acids: CASSPGLANHEQYF.

This clone was picked up one time. The chain employs TRBV18 and TRBJ2-1, with 9 nucleotides matching TRBD2. After removal of 4 bases from V and 6 bases from J, the junction contained 7 bases not matched to a gene. Germline CDR1 is KGHSH and CDR2 is LQKENI. This CDR3 contains 15 residues. The CDR3 DNA is TGTGCCAGCTCACGGATGGGACTAGCCACCAATGAGCAGTTCTTC. Translated: CASSRMGLATNEQFF.

The chain has TRBV27 and TRBJ2-6; 7 bases align to TRBD2. With V trimmed by 5 bases and J by 0 bases, 10 bases remained unmatched. CDR3 length equals 18 residues. CDR1 and CDR2 (germline): MNHEY, SMNVEV (reference sequence). In DNA form, the CDR3 reads TGTGCCAGCAGTCCGGCCCGGGACTACAGCTCTGGGGCCAACGTCCTGACTTTC. This translates into CASSPARDYSSGANVLTF.

The chain is built from TRBV4-2 and TRBJ2-1; D might be TRBD1 (6 bases). Per germline, CDR1 LGHNA and CDR2 YNFKEQ. V was pared by 2 bases and J by 3 bases, with 14 bases between. This CDR3 comprises 16 residues. DNA for the CDR3: TGTGCCAGCAGCCAATCCGGGACACAAAACTACAATGAGCAGTTCTTC. Translating gives CASSQSGTQNYNEQFF.

This chain uses TRBV5-1 with TRBJ1-3; possible D gene TRBD1, 6 bases. Trimming removed 4 bases from V and 0 bases from J, with 17 bases in between. The CDR3 contains 17 residues. Germline CDR1 is SGHRS and CDR2 is YFSETQ. This CDR3 reads CASSPTGGGVSGNTIYF. The CDR3 bases are TGCGCCAGCAGCCCCACAGGAGGGGGGGTCTCTGGAAACACCATATATTTT.

V usage is TRBV5-1 and J usage is TRBJ2-2; TRBD2 matches 8 bases. Germline V gene sequence: CDR1 SGHRS, CDR2 YFSETQ. The junction had 2 bases not matched to a gene; V was cut back by 4 bases and J by 6 bases. The CDR3 length is 13 residues. CDR3 region: CASSPGGSGELFF. The CDR3 DNA sequence: TGCGCCAGCAGCCCGGGGGGGTCCGGGGAGCTGTTTTTT.

The rearrangement joins TRBV9 to TRBJ2-3; 9 bases line up with TRBD2. The germline gives CDR1 SGDLS, CDR2 YYNGEE. V shed 4 bases, J shed 4 bases, and the junction held 10 bases outside the gene matches. The CDR3 runs to 16 residues. CDR3 protein: CASSYLGASGADTQYF. The CDR3 nucleotides are TGTGCCAGCAGCTACCTTGGGGCTAGCGGGGCAGATACGCAGTATTTT. The full variable domain, in which reference TRBV9 and TRBJ2-3 provide the parts outside the CDR3, is DSGVTQTPKHLITATGQRVTLRCSPRSGDLSVYWYQQSLDQGLQFLIQYYNGEERAKGNILERFSAQQFPDLHSELNLSSLELGDSALYFCASSYLGASGADTQYFGPGTRLTVL.

The V gene is TRBV29-1, the J gene TRBJ2-7, with D maybe TRBD2 (6 bases). Germline lookup yields CDR1 SQVTM and CDR2 ANQGSEA. Trimming shortened V by 4 bases and J by 0 bases, and 16 bases separated the two germline ends. The CDR3 sequence is 15 residues long. CDR3 in DNA: TGCAGCGTTGTCGAAGTGGAGGGGAGCTCCTACGAGCAGTACTTC. Translating it yields CSVVEVEGSSYEQYF.